This T cell receptor (beta chain) derives from a study of T cell repertoires in cytomegalovirus infection. Germline V CDR1 and CDR2: SGHVS, FQNEAQ. The V and J ends lost 5 bases and 2 bases, in that order; junction bases with no gene match: 7. The CDR3 totals 16 residues. MiXCR was run by TCRdb on the reads, yielding one entry per CDR3 protein. Here the sample spans 290,000 or so distinct CDR3 sequences, around 9.1% being singletons. This clonotype showed up many times. The sample consisted of PBMCs. This clonotype was sampled from a human donor in good health (CMV status not recorded). Some clones in this sample may be carry-over from other donors' samples. The genes are TRBV7-8 and TRBJ2-2; 8 nucleotides match TRBD2. CDR3 sequence: CASSPLTSGNTGELFF. CDR3 sequence (DNA): TGTGCCAGCAGCCCTCTCACTAGCGGAAACACCGGGGAGCTGTTTTTT.